The 6 T cell receptor beta chains reported below all come from one sample, sequenced in a study of blood T cell repertoires in COVID-19. The method was immunoSEQ multiplex PCR; TCRdb's version includes in-frame clones alone and lacks a portion of them. In the table there are about 50,000 clones, 83% of which are singletons. Sample: peripheral blood. These receptor sequences come from a man aged 35 to 55 with acute or convalescent COVID-19.

The chain recombines TRBV24-1 with TRBJ1-5; 7 bases line up with TRBD1. Germline V gives CDR1 KGHDR, CDR2 SFDVKD. V shed 7 bases, J shed 4 bases, and the junction held 6 bases outside the gene matches. The CDR3 is 14 residues long. The CDR3 loop reads CATRDTGDNQPQHF. CDR3 coding DNA: TGTGCCACCAGAGACACAGGGGATAATCAGCCCCAGCATTTT.

This clone came up once. The chain recombines TRBV5-1 with TRBJ1-2; D perhaps matches TRBD1 (5 bases). The V gene lost 0 bases and the J gene lost 3 bases, with 9 bases spanning the gap. The CDR3 totals 14 residues. Germline CDR1 is SGHRS and CDR2 is YFSETQ. The CDR3 nucleotides read TGCGCCAGCAGCTTGGCAGGACAAGACTATGGCTACACCTTC. Amino acid sequence: CASSLAGQDYGYTF.

CDR3 sequence reads: CASSSLASLREQYV. CDR3 sequence (DNA): TGTGCCAGCAGCTCTCTAGCCTCCCTTCGTGAGCAGTACGTC. This chain links TRBV28 with TRBJ2-7, with D possibly TRBD2 on 5 matching bases. CDR3 length: 14 residues. Germline V gene data show CDR1 as MDHEN and CDR2 as SYDVKM. Trimming pared 6 bases from V and 7 bases from J, leaving 19 bases between.

Here the CDR3 reads CASSPARSPRNTEAFF. The CDR3 bases are TGTGCCAGCTCACCCGCCCGAAGCCCCCGGAACACTGAAGCTTTCTTT. The rearrangement joins TRBV18 to TRBJ1-1, with no clear D. The CDR3 is 16 amino acids. Germline values: CDR1 KGHSH, CDR2 LQKENI. The germline V and J ends were trimmed by 3 bases and 1 base, with 15 bases remaining between them.

The chain joins TRBV2 to TRBJ1-2, with D unresolved. This CDR3 spans 13 amino acids. CDR1 is SNHLY, CDR2 FYNNEI, per germline. Trimming took 4 bases from V and 6 from J, leaving 12 bases between them. The CDR3 DNA is TGTGCCAGCAGTGTCGGCCAGGTGAATGGCTACACCTTC. It encodes CASSVGQVNGYTF.

The table lists this clone with many counts. The CDR3 protein is CASSLVQGGNEKLFF. The CDR3 DNA follows: TGCGCCAGCAGCTTGGTACAGGGGGGGAATGAAAAACTGTTTTTT. The rearrangement uses TRBV5-1 and TRBJ1-4; TRBD1 matches 8 bases. The CDR3 consists of 15 residues. CDR1 is SGHRS, CDR2 YFSETQ, per germline. The ends lost 0 bases at V and 5 bases at J; junction bases unmatched: 3. Full variable domain (outside the CDR3, taken from reference TRBV5-1 and TRBJ1-4): KAGVTQTPRYLIKTRGQQVTLSCSPISGHRSVSWYQQTPGQGLQFLFEYFSETQRNKGNFPGRFSGRQFSNSRSEMNVSTLELGDSALYLCASSLVQGGNEKLFFGSGTQLSVL.